This T cell receptor (beta chain) was found in a study of blood T cell repertoires in COVID-19 (dated by TCRdb to the early 2020s). With regard to the full study: Samples covering the acute and convalescent phases of COVID-19 were provided by collaborators in the United States, Italy and Spain. Subjects who had been exposed to COVID-19, were actively infected with it, or had recovered from it provided the deeply sampled blood TCRbeta repertoires that made up the dataset. The material from the prospective study consisted of cDNA or gDNA derived from T cells, B-cell-depleted T cells, or PBMCs. Samples came from the ongoing ImmuneRACE study (first 160 participants) plus 1,254 subjects from 6 global collaborators. Sample metadata almost always included a de-identified subject ID, COVID-19 status, age in years and sex. Where HLA class I and class II types were available, the types were taken from metadata supplied by the sample provider, not from assay-based typing. The repertoires were released in a freely available public database meant as a resource for research on the immune response to SARS-CoV-2.

TCRbeta CDR3 regions were amplified from genomic DNA by means of the immunoSEQ Assay, a bias-controlled multiplex PCR. The published analysis was carried out like this. The number of nucleated cells in each sample was estimated from the amplification of reference gene primers within the assay. To quantify the absolute abundance of each unique TCRbeta CDR3 rearrangement, sequence reads were collapsed and filtered. For each sample, productive Simpson clonality was calculated as the square root of Simpson's diversity index over productive rearrangements. Not all clones reach the TCRdb copy of this immuneACCESS table, which keeps in-frame sequences only. Checked studies attribute under half of the gap to unresolved V genes and leave the rest unexplained. V and J calls and clone size are as listed in that table; D and trimming were resolved from the DNA. This sample lists 200,000 to 300,000 clones; about 70% were detected once. Clones ranked in the top ten supply more than 2.5% of the sample.

Per the germline V gene, KGHSH is the CDR1 and LQKENI is the CDR2. V is reduced by 2 bases and J by 2 bases, leaving a spacing of 12 bases between them. The CDR3 contains 15 residues, cysteine and phenylalanine counted. Just CDR3 DNA is preserved here, 45 bases in frame from base 1. Collaborating institutions collected whole blood in K2EDTA tubes following their own protocols. For TCRbeta analysis, collaborators shipped samples in one of three forms: frozen whole blood, isolated PBMCs, or DNA extracted from either of those sample types. Details on this clone: Its antigen specificity is not known. It has no much larger one-base neighbor in the sample; base qualities were not kept.

The investigation overall reported the following: The amount of clinical and demographic metadata varied by source and participant and was provided uncurated.

The clonotype originates from a woman older than 75 with acute or convalescent COVID-19. Sample: peripheral blood. The sequence links TRBV18 to TRBJ1-1, with no confident D gene call. The DNA reads as follows: TGTGCCAGCTCACCAGTCGGAGGGAGTAACACTGAAGCTTTCTTT. The translation is CASSPVGGSNTEAFF.